The source of this T cell receptor (beta chain) is a study of T cell responses to AZD1222 COVID-19 vaccine. Study outcomes and limitations: Vaccine-associated CD4 TCRs spanned spike, dominant at 160-218 and 743-854.

Using immunoSEQ multiplex PCR, the repertoire was profiled, and TCRdb retains in-frame clones only, with some absent. The table records some 200,000 clones, approximately 94% of them present only once. Concerning this clone: Its specificity is not known.

The CDR3 consists of 13 residues. V gave up 4 bases and J gave up 4 bases, with 12 bases separating them. Germline V gives CDR1 SGHNT, CDR2 YYREEE (reference sequence). The sequence was obtained from an adult in good health. The input for sequencing was peripheral blood, taken on day 0 of MenACWY control vaccination. The rearrangement links TRBV5-4 to TRBJ2-7; perhaps TRBD1 as D (5 bases). For the CDR3, the DNA is TGTGCCAGCAGCACAGGTGGCTCTTACGAGCAGTACTTC. As protein: CASSTGGSYEQYF. The whole variable domain, remainder taken from reference TRBV5-4 and TRBJ2-7, is ETGVTQSPTHLIKTRGQQVTLRCSSQSGHNTVSWYQQALGQGPQFIFQYYREEENGRGNFPPRFSGLQFPNYSSELNVNALELDDSALYLCASSTGGSYEQYFGPGTRLTVT.